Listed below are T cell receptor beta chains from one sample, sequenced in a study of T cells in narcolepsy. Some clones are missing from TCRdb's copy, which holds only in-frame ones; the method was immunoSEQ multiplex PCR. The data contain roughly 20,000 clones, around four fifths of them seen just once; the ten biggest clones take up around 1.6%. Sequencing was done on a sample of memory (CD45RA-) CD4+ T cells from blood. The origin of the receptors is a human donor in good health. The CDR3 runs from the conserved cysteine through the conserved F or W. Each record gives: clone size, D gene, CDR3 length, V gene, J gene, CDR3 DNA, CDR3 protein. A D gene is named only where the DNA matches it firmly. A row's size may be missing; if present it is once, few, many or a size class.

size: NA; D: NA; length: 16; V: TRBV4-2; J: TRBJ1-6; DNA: TGTGCCAGCAGCCAAGATCCTAACAGGTTTAACTCACCCCTCCACTTT; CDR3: CASSQDPNRFNSPLHF
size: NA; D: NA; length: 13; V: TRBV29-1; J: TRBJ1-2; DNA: TGCAGCGTCCACCGGGGGCACGGCTATGGCTACACCTTC; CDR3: CSVHRGHGYGYTF
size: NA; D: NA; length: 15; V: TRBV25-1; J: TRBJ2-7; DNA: TGTGCCAGCAGCCACGTGGGTGCCATAACCTACGAGCAGTACTTC; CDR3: CASSHVGAITYEQYF
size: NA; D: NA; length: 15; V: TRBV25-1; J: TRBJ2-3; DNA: TGTGCCAGCAGTGACCTTCTGAGAGGCACAGATACGCAGTATTTT; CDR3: CASSDLLRGTDTQYF
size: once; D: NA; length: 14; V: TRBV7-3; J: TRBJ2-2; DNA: TGTGCCAGCAGCTCCTACAGTGACACCGGGGAGCTGTTTTTT; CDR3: CASSSYSDTGELFF
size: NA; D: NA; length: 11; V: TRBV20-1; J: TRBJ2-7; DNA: TGCAGTGCTAGAGTAGGGGCTGGGCAGTACTTC; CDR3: CSARVGAGQYF
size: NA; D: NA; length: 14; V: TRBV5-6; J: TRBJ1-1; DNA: TGTGCCAGCAGCACCGGGACGAAAAGTGGTGAAGCTTTCTTT; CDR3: CASSTGTKSGEAFF
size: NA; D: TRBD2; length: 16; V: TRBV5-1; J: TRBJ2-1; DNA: TGCGCCAGCAGCTCGAATAGCGGGGGGGCCTACAATGAGCAGTTCTTC; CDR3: CASSSNSGGAYNEQFF
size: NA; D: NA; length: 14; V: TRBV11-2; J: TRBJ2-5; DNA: TGTGCCAGCAGCTTAGTAGCCAGGGCGGACTCCCAGTACTTC; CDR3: CASSLVARADSQYF
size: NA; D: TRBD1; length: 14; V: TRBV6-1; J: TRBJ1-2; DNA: TGTGCCAGCACCTCTCAGGGGGGAGATACGGGCTACACCTTC; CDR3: CASTSQGGDTGYTF
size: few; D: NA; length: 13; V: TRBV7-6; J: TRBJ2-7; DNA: TGTGCCAGCAGCCTATCAGCGCCGGCCGAGCAGTACTTC; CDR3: CASSLSAPAEQYF
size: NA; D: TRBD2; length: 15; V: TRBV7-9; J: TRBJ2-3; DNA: TGTGCCAGCAGCTCGACTAGCGGGAGGACAGATACGCAGTATTTT; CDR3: CASSSTSGRTDTQYF
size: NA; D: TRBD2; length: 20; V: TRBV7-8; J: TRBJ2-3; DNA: TGTGCCAGCAGCTTAGGAAGCGGGGGGGCCGCGGGGGGGCCCAGAGATACGCAGTATTTT; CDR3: CASSLGSGGAAGGPRDTQYF
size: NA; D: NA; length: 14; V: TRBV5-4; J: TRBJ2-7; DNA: TGTGCCAGCAGCTTCGACCCTCGCTCCTACGAGCAGTACTTC; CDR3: CASSFDPRSYEQYF
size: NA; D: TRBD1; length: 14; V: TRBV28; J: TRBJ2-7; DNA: TGTGCCAGCAGTTCCCGGGACAGGGAAGGCGAGCAGTACTTC; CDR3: CASSSRDREGEQYF
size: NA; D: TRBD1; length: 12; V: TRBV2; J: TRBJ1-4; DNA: TGTGCCAGCAGTGGGACAGGAAGTGGGGTGTTTTTT; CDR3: CASSGTGSGVFF
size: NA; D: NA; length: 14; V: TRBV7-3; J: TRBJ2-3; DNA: TGTGCCAGCAGCCCCCAGGGACGTCCAGATACGCAGTATTTT; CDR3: CASSPQGRPDTQYF
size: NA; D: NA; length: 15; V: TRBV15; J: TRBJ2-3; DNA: TGTGCCACCAGCAGAGATGTTGGGGTGGGAGATACGCAGTATTTT; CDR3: CATSRDVGVGDTQYF
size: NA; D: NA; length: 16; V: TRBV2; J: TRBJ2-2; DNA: TGTGCCAGCAGTGAAGATTCTAGCAGAAACACCGGGGAGCTGTTTTTT; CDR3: CASSEDSSRNTGELFF
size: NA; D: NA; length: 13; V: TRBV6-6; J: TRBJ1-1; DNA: TGTGCCAGCAGTTACGAGACGGGCACTGAAGCTTTCTTT; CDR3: CASSYETGTEAFF
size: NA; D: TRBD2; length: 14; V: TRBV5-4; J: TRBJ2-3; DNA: TGTGTCTCTAGCGGGGGGCCTGGCACAGATACGCAGTATTTT; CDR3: CVSSGGPGTDTQYF
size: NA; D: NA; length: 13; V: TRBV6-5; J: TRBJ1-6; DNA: TGTGCCAGCGGCCCAGAAGATAATTCACCCCTCCACTTT; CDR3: CASGPEDNSPLHF
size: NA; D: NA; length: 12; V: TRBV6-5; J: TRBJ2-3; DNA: TGTGCCAGCAGCCCCACAGGAGATACGCAGTATTTT; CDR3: CASSPTGDTQYF
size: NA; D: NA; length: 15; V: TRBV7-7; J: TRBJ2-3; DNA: TGTGCTAGCAGCGATGGACTACCCGGCACAGATACGCAGTATTTT; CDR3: CASSDGLPGTDTQYF
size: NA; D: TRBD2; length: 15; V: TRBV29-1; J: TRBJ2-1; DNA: TGCAGCGTTGACTTGACTAGCGGGGTCTTAAATGAGCAGTTCTTC; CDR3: CSVDLTSGVLNEQFF
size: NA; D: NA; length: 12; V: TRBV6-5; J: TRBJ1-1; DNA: TGTGCCAGCAGCCTCGGATTCCCTGAAGCTTTCTTT; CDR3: CASSLGFPEAFF
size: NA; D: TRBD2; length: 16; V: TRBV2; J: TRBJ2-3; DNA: TGTGCCAGCACATCTCAGGCTAGCGGGATAGTAGATACGCAGTATTTT; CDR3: CASTSQASGIVDTQYF
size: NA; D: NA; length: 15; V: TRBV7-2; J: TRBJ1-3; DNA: TGTGCCAGCAGCTTAGCGGGGGGCTACGGGAACACCATATATTTT; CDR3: CASSLAGGYGNTIYF
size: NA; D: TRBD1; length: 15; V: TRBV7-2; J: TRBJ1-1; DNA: TGTGCCAGCAGCTTAGGGGGGACAGGGCTCGGTGAAGCTTTCTTT; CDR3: CASSLGGTGLGEAFF
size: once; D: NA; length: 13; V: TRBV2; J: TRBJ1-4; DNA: TGTGCCAGCAGTGTAACAGCTTGGGAAAAACTGTTTTTT; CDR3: CASSVTAWEKLFF
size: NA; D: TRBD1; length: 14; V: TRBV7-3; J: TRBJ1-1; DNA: TGTGCCAGCAGCTTGACAGGGCCTAACACTGAAGCTTTCTTT; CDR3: CASSLTGPNTEAFF
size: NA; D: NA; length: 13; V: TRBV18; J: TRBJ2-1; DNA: TGTGCCAGCTCACCCTTAGGGGCCTATGAGCAGTTCTTC; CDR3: CASSPLGAYEQFF
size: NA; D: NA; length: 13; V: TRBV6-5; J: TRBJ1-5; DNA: TGTGCCAGCAGTGACGGGACCTATCAGCCCCAGCATTTT; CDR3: CASSDGTYQPQHF
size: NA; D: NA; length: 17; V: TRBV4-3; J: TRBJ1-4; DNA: TGCGCCAGCAGCCAAGGTATAGCAGGGTCGGCTAATGAAAAACTGTTTTTT; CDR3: CASSQGIAGSANEKLFF
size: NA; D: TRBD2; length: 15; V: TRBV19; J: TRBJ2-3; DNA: TGTGCCAGTAAACTAGCGGGAGGGCCAACAGATACGCAGTATTTT; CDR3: CASKLAGGPTDTQYF
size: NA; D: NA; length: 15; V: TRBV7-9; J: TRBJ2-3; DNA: TGTGCCAGCAGCTGGCCCGTGCGCATCGGGGATACGCAGTATTTT; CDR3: CASSWPVRIGDTQYF
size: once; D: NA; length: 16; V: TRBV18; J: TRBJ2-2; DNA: TGTGCCAGCTCACCTCGGACAGTCGCGAACACCGGGGAGCTGTTTTTT; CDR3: CASSPRTVANTGELFF
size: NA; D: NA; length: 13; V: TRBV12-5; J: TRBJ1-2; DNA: TGTGCTAGTGGTTGGGGACGGCTGAATGGCTACACCTTC; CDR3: CASGWGRLNGYTF
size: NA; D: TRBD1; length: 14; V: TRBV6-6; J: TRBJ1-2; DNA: TGTGCCAGCAGTTACACGGAGGGGGCGGGAGGCTACACCTTC; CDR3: CASSYTEGAGGYTF
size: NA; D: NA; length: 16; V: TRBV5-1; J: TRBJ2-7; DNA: TGCGCCAGCAGCTTGGAGTCCAGGAGGGCTACCTACGAGCAGTACTTC; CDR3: CASSLESRRATYEQYF
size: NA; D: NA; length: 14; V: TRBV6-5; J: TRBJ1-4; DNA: TGTGCCAGCACTCCGACAACTTCCTATGAAAAACTGTTTTTT; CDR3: CASTPTTSYEKLFF
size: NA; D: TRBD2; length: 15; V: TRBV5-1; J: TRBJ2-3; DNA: TGCGCCAGCAGCTTGGAAGTTGCGGGGGCAGATACGCAGTATTTT; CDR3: CASSLEVAGADTQYF
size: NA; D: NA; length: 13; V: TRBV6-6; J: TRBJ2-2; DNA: TGTGCCACCAGTAGTTCGAACACCGGGGAGCTGTTTTTT; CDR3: CATSSSNTGELFF
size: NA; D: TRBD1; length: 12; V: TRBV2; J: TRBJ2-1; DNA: TGTGCCAGCACTTCTTGGGGGACAGGGGAGTTCTTC; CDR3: CASTSWGTGEFF
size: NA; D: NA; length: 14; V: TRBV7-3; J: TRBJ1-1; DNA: TGTGCCAGCAGCCTACGGACATCGAACACTGAAGCTTTCTTT; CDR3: CASSLRTSNTEAFF
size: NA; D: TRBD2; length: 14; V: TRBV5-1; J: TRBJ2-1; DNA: TGCGCCAGCAGCCATAGCGGGATAGGCGATGAGCAGTTCTTC; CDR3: CASSHSGIGDEQFF
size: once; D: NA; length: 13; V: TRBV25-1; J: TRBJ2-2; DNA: TGTGCCAGCAGTACCGGGGACACCGGGGAGCTGTTTTTT; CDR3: CASSTGDTGELFF
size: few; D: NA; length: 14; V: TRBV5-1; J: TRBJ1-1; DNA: TGCGCCAGCAGCTTGACAGGGACACACACTGAAGCTTTCTTT; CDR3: CASSLTGTHTEAFF
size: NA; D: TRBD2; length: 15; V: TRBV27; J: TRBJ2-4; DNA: TGTGCCAGCAGCCCAGCGGGAGGGCTAAAAAACATTCAGTACTTC; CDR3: CASSPAGGLKNIQYF
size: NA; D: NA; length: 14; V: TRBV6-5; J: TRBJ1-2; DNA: TGTGCCAGCACCAAACAGGGATCCTACTATGGCTACACCTTC; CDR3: CASTKQGSYYGYTF
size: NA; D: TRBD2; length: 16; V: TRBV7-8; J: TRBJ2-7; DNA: TGTGCCAGCAGCTCCTTAGCGGGGGAAATCCCTTACGAGCAGTACTTC; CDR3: CASSSLAGEIPYEQYF
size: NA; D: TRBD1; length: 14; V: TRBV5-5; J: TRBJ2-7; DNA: TGTGCCAGCAGCTCCTCCGGGACAGGGGGCGAGCAGTACTTC; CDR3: CASSSSGTGGEQYF
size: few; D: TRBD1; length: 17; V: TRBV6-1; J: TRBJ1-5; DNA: TGTGCCAGCAGTGCAATCCGGGACAGGGGGACGGATCAGCCCCAGCATTTT; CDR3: CASSAIRDRGTDQPQHF
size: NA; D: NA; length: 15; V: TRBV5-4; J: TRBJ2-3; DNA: TGTGCCAGCAGCCGGTCGAGGGACCAGAGGGATACGCAGTATTTT; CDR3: CASSRSRDQRDTQYF